Below, 2 T cell receptor beta chains from the same sample are listed, as sequenced in a study of identical twins. Each CDR3 protein is one row after TCRdb ran MiXCR on the 5' RACE reads. This table has some 500,000 distinct CDR3 sequences, approximately 15% appearing once. The sample also formed part of further work on yellow fever vaccine responses in identical twins.

The material sequenced was CD4+ T cells sorted from blood. The receptors derive from a young woman in good health.

The chain carries TRBV20-1 and TRBJ2-1; 7 bases are shared with TRBD2. V lost 0 bases to trimming and J lost 9 bases; unmatched junction nucleotides: 5. This CDR3 is built from 13 residues. Germline V CDR1 and CDR2: DFQATT, SNEGSKA (reference sequence). The CDR3 DNA is TGCAGTGCTAGAGATTCCCGGGGGGTTGAGCAGTTCTTC. Residues: CSARDSRGVEQFF.

The V call is TRBV3-1, the J call TRBJ1-2; D might be TRBD1 (5 bases). This CDR3 has 15 amino acids. Between the trimmed V and J ends, which lost 4 bases and 7 bases, there was a span of 19 bases. CDR1 and CDR2 (germline): LGHDT, YNNKEL (reference sequence). CDR3 nucleotide sequence: TGTGCCAGCAGCCCCGATGGGACGGCCAACGGTGGCTACACCTTC. Protein product: CASSPDGTANGGYTF.